A selection of T cell receptor beta chains follows, all from one sample in a study of blood T cells in healthy people across ages. TCRdb re-called the 5' RACE reads through MiXCR, storing one row per CDR3 protein. Of about 1.4 million distinct CDR3 sequences listed, 59% were seen once; the top ten hold roughly 6.3%. Sequenced input: blood. Receptor source: a man aged 18-30 years in good health. Both conserved end residues are part of each CDR3. A D gene is named only where the DNA matches it firmly. Size is stated for part of the rows, as once, few or many counts, or as a class when the clone is expanded.

d_call	v_call	j_call	clone_size	cdr3_aa	cdr3_nt
-	TRBV10-3	TRBJ1-4	-	CAISAAGEKLFF	TGTGCCATCAGTGCGGCCGGGGAAAAACTGTTTTTT
-	TRBV7-9	TRBJ2-7	medium-sized	CASSPHRASPRYEQYF	TGTGCCAGCAGCCCTCACAGGGCTAGCCCGCGCTACGAGCAGTACTTC
TRBD1	TRBV7-2	TRBJ1-3	-	CASSLGGSTGTFSGNTIYF	TGTGCCAGCAGCTTAGGGGGTTCGACAGGGACTTTCTCTGGAAACACCATATATTTT
-	TRBV12-3/TRBV12-4	TRBJ1-1	few	CASSKGAGSGVAFF	TGTGCCAGCAGCAAGGGAGCGGGGAGCGGCGTAGCTTTCTTT
-	TRBV7-9	TRBJ1-2	-	CASSLGILRGYTF	TGTGCCAGCAGCTTAGGGATCCTACGTGGCTACACCTTC
TRBD1	TRBV5-1	TRBJ2-7	many	CASSPRTGSYEQYF	TGTGCCAGCAGCCCGAGGACAGGGTCCTACGAGCAGTACTTC
-	TRBV4-1	TRBJ2-2	-	CASSRGPGYRLPTNTGELFF	TGCGCCAGCAGCCGGGGTCCGGGGTACAGGCTACCTACGAACACCGGGGAGCTGTTTTTT
TRBD2	TRBV24-1	TRBJ2-2	-	CATSAGGTGELFF	TGTGCCACCAGCGCGGGGGGCACCGGGGAGCTGTTTTTT
-	TRBV20-1	TRBJ2-5	-	CSARDPRTEETQYF	TGCAGTGCTAGAGATCCTAGGACGGAAGAGACCCAGTACTTC
-	TRBV4-2	TRBJ1-5	few	CASSQDGGGGQPQHF	TGTGCCAGCAGCCAAGATGGAGGGGGTGGTCAGCCCCAGCATTTT
-	TRBV20-1	TRBJ2-5	once	CSAREGAAKETQYF	TGCAGTGCTAGAGAGGGAGCGGCCAAAGAGACCCAGTACTTC
-	TRBV10-3	TRBJ2-7	few	CAIAGLSGYEQYF	TGTGCCATCGCGGGCCTTTCCGGCTACGAGCAGTACTTC
-	TRBV27	TRBJ2-1	-	CASSSSLHEQFF	-
-	TRBV7-2	TRBJ2-5	-	CASSLAGGEEGTQYF	TGTGCCAGCAGCCTGGCGGGCGGGGAAGAGGGGACCCAGTACTTC
TRBD1	TRBV15	TRBJ2-3	-	CATSNTTGGDTQYF	TGTGCCACCAGCAATACCACAGGGGGGGATACGCAGTATTTT
-	TRBV25-1	TRBJ1-2	-	CASSESPREQVYGYTF	TGTGCCAGCAGTGAATCTCCGAGGGAACAGGTCTATGGCTACACCTTC
TRBD1	TRBV10-3	TRBJ1-2	-	CAINKLTGGYGYTF	TGTGCCATCAATAAACTGACAGGGGGCTATGGCTACACCTTC
TRBD2	TRBV10-3	TRBJ2-5	once	CAISEAGLARETQYF	TGTGCCATCAGTGAGGCCGGACTAGCGCGGGAGACCCAGTACTTC
-	TRBV27	TRBJ2-2	-	CASSPPSGHSAGELFF	TGTGCCAGCAGCCCTCCTTCGGGACATAGCGCCGGGGAGCTGTTTTTT
-	TRBV6-5	TRBJ1-6	-	CASSRHPVNSPLHF	TGTGCCAGCAGCAGACACCCGGTCAATTCACCCCTCCACTTT
TRBD2	TRBV20-1	TRBJ2-5	few	CSALRTSGRRETQYF	TGCAGTGCCCTCAGGACTAGCGGGAGAAGGGAGACCCAGTACTTC
-	TRBV2	TRBJ1-5	-	CASSVGALRNQPQHF	TGTGCCAGCAGTGTGGGGGCTTTACGCAATCAGCCCCAGCATTTT
TRBD1	TRBV11-2	TRBJ1-1	few	CASSLGRGGLEAFF	TGTGCCAGCAGCTTAGGTCGAGGGGGCCTCGAAGCTTTCTTT
TRBD1	TRBV29-1	TRBJ2-1	-	CSVDPQGPGYNEQFF	TGCAGCGTTGATCCACAGGGGCCAGGGTACAATGAGCAGTTCTTC
-	TRBV6-6	TRBJ2-7	few	CASSPLGAFSYEQYF	TGTGCCAGCAGCCCCTTGGGGGCATTCTCCTACGAGCAGTACTTC
-	TRBV4-2	TRBJ2-7	few	CASSQDTRGEQYF	TGTGCCAGCAGCCAAGATACCAGGGGCGAGCAGTACTTC
TRBD2	TRBV7-2	TRBJ2-3	-	CASSTYIGLASSTDTQYF	TGTGCCAGCAGCACGTATATCGGACTAGCGTCTAGCACAGATACGCAGTATTTT
-	TRBV12-3/TRBV12-4	TRBJ2-7	-	CASSFGESYEQYF	TGTGCCAGCAGTTTCGGGGAATCCTACGAGCAGTACTTC
-	TRBV7-9	TRBJ1-1	-	CASSLSRGAGIGQAFF	TGTGCCAGCAGCTTATCTCGGGGCGCAGGAATAGGGCAAGCTTTCTTT
TRBD1	TRBV29-1	TRBJ2-7	-	CSLISFDTGEYEQYF	TGCAGCTTGATAAGTTTCGATACAGGGGAATACGAGCAGTACTTC
TRBD2	TRBV29-1	TRBJ2-7	-	CSVRGLASEQYF	TGCAGCGTTCGGGGACTAGCCTCCGAGCAGTACTTC
-	TRBV7-2	TRBJ2-2	-	CASSSGLYTGELFF	TGTGCCAGCAGCTCGGGACTTTACACCGGGGAGCTGTTTTTT
-	TRBV9	TRBJ1-6	-	CASSVGFEERPLHF	TGTGCCAGCAGCGTAGGATTCGAGGAAAGGCCCCTCCACTTT
TRBD2	TRBV6-6	TRBJ2-1	-	CASRPQTSGEFYNEQFF	TGTGCCAGCAGGCCCCAGACTAGCGGAGAGTTCTACAATGAGCAGTTCTTC
-	TRBV15	TRBJ2-1	-	CATGYLNEQFF	TGTGCCACTGGGTACCTCAATGAGCAGTTCTTC
-	TRBV27	TRBJ1-1	few	CASSFVGGRTEAFF	TGTGCCAGCAGTTTCGTGGGGGGGAGGACTGAAGCTTTCTTT
-	TRBV3-1	TRBJ2-3	-	CASSQVLTSTDTQYF	TGTGCCAGCAGCCAGGTCCTCACAAGCACAGATACGCAGTATTTT
-	TRBV20-1	TRBJ1-5	few	CSARDIGQTINQPQHF	TGCAGTGCTAGAGATATAGGACAGACTATAAATCAGCCCCAGCATTTT
-	TRBV10-3	TRBJ2-3	once	CAISESNGALSYTQYF	TGTGCCATCAGTGAATCCAACGGGGCCCTATCCTATACGCAGTATTTT
-	TRBV10-3	TRBJ2-1	few	CAIRQPSSYNEQFF	TGTGCCATCCGGCAGCCGAGCTCCTACAATGAGCAGTTCTTC
-	TRBV3-1	TRBJ2-7	-	CASSDSHRRYEQYF	TGTGCCAGCAGCGATTCACACAGGCGCTACGAGCAGTACTTC